A single sample gave rise to the 22 T cell receptor beta chains below, sequenced in a study of T cell clones after liver transplantation. Assay: immunoSEQ multiplex PCR; the TCRdb copy retains only in-frame clones and omits some. The sample lists 68,000 or so clones, about 92% seen once, with over 0.75% in the top ten. Sequenced material: CD4+ T cells from blood, taken less than 26 months after liver transplant. The source of these receptors is a human patient who received a liver transplant. Some of the T cells may derive from the graft donor.

This chain uses TRBV18 with TRBJ1-2; D is unclear. CDR1 and CDR2 (germline): KGHSH, LQKENI. Trimming shortened V by 3 bases and J by 0 bases, and 14 bases separated the two germline ends. The CDR3 length is 16 residues. The CDR3 reads CASSPELRPTNYGYTF. The DNA of the CDR3 is TGTGCCAGCTCACCTGAGCTGAGACCCACTAACTATGGCTACACCTTC.

The chain has TRBV21-1 and TRBJ2-7; no check of the table's D call, TRBD1, against the DNA was made. TRBV21-1 has pseudogene status. The CDR3 consists of 16 residues. The DNA of the CDR3 is TGTGCCAGCAGCAAACCGACGACACCAACCTCCTACGAGCAGTACTTC. Protein: CASSKPTTPTSYEQYF.

This clone occurred once. This chain uses TRBV18 with TRBJ2-2; 8 positions agree with TRBD1. There are 16 residues in the CDR3. Germline V gene sequence: CDR1 KGHSH, CDR2 LQKENI. Trimming at V came to 5 bases and at J to 0 bases, leaving 5 bases not matched to a gene. The CDR3 nucleotides read TGTGCCAGCTCAGCCCAGGGGGCGGCGAACACCGGGGAGCTGTTTTTT. Protein sequence: CASSAQGAANTGELFF. Variable domain in full (rest from reference TRBV18 and TRBJ2-2): NAGVMQNPRHLVRRRGQEARLRCSPMKGHSHVYWYRQLPEEGLKFMVYLQKENIIDESGMPKERFSAEFPKEGPSILRIQQVVRGDSAAYFCASSAQGAANTGELFFGEGSRLTVL.

This sequence joins TRBV11-3 and TRBJ2-3; perhaps D is TRBD1 or TRBD2 (6 bases each). The germline CDR1 and CDR2 sequences are SGHNT and YENEEA. This CDR3 contains 15 residues. Trimming cost V 5 bases and J 6 bases, with 18 bases left between them. The CDR3: CASSHRDSQGDTQYF. CDR3 nucleotide sequence: TGTGCCAGCAGCCACCGGGACTCCCAGGGGGATACGCAGTATTTT.

The chain combines TRBV18 with TRBJ1-1, with TRBD1 as a possible D gene (5 bases). V was pared by 3 bases and J by 1 base, with 18 bases between. From germline, CDR1 is KGHSH and CDR2 LQKENI. The CDR3 is 17 amino acids. The CDR3 region is CASSPAGQGRANTEAFF. CDR3 DNA sequence: TGTGCCAGCTCACCGGCGGGCCAGGGAAGGGCGAACACTGAAGCTTTCTTT.

This chain uses TRBV4-1 with TRBJ2-7; D gene unclear. With 1 base removed from V and 7 bases from J, the gap between germline ends came to 11 bases. Germline V gene data show CDR1 as MGHRA and CDR2 as YSYEKL. This CDR3 spans 13 amino acids. This CDR3 reads CASSQVLLGEQYF. CDR3 nucleotide sequence: TGCGCCAGCAGCCAAGTTTTGTTAGGAGAGCAGTACTTC.

The genes are TRBV7-2 and TRBJ1-5; 12 bases align to TRBD1. Germline CDR1 is SGHTA and CDR2 is FQGNSA. This CDR3 has 14 residues. V gave up 5 bases and J gave up 7 bases; unmatched junction bases: 3. The CDR3 sequence is CASSPGQGAQPQHF. For the CDR3, the DNA is TGTGCCAGCAGCCCGGGACAGGGGGCGCAGCCCCAGCATTTT.

The rearrangement joins TRBV5-4 to TRBJ2-7; TRBD2 agrees at 10 bases. The germline V gene encodes CDR1 SGHNT and CDR2 YYREEE (reference sequence). Unmatched junction bases numbered 5, after V lost 9 bases and J lost 2 bases. This CDR3 is 13 amino acids long. DNA of the CDR3: TGTGCCACCGGGACTAGCGCCACCTACGAGCAGTACTTC. Protein sequence: CATGTSATYEQYF.

The chain links TRBV4-2 to TRBJ1-5; tentative D call: TRBD1 (5 bases). V was shortened by 3 bases and J by 2 bases, with 11 bases between the two germline ends. Germline-derived CDR1 and CDR2 are LGHNA and YNFKEQ. This CDR3 is 15 amino acids long. In nucleotides, the CDR3 is TGTGCCAGCAGCCACAGGGAGGCTGGCAATCAGCCCCAGCATTTT. It translates to CASSHREAGNQPQHF.

The chain links TRBV28 to TRBJ1-5, with unresolved D. The ends were cut back, 9 bases at V and 4 bases at J, with 16 bases in the middle. CDR3 length equals 14 residues. Germline V CDR1 and CDR2: MDHEN, SYDVKM. CDR3 sequence (DNA): TGTGCCAGTGCTGTACAGCCTAGGAATCAGCCCCAGCATTTT. Translated, it gives CASAVQPRNQPQHF.

The chain employs TRBV4-3 and TRBJ2-7, with 7 bases identical to TRBD1. CDR1 LGHNA and CDR2 YSLEER come from the germline V gene. The CDR3 runs to 13 residues. The V segment lost 5 bases and the J segment 1 base; nucleotides outside the gene matches: 2. CDR3 loop: CASSRQGSYEQYF. CDR3 nucleotide sequence: TGCGCCAGCAGCAGACAGGGATCCTACGAGCAGTACTTC.

The rearrangement links TRBV7-8 to TRBJ2-1; TRBD2 agrees at 8 bases. V shed 5 bases, J shed 0 bases, and the junction held 6 bases outside the gene matches. Germline V lookup: CDR1 SGHVS, CDR2 FQNEAQ. This CDR3 has 16 residues. The CDR3 here is CASSQLAASSYNEQFF. CDR3 DNA sequence: TGTGCCAGCAGCCAACTAGCGGCCAGCTCCTACAATGAGCAGTTCTTC. The full variable domain, its missing parts supplied by reference TRBV7-8 and TRBJ2-1, is GAGVSQSPRYKVAKRGQDVALRCDPISGHVSLFWYQQALGQGPEFLTYFQNEAQLDKSGLPSDRFFAERPEGSVSTLKIQRTQQEDSAVYLCASSQLAASSYNEQFFGPGTRLTVL.

The CDR3 nucleotides read TGCGCCAGCAGCTTTCTAGCGGGAAGCACAGATACGCAGTATTTT. Its protein is CASSFLAGSTDTQYF. The rearrangement joins TRBV5-1 to TRBJ2-3; 9 bases agree with TRBD2. Germline V lookup: CDR1 SGHRS, CDR2 YFSETQ. The J segment lost 0 bases and the V segment lost 2 bases, leaving 1 base of the junction unmatched. The CDR3 is 15 amino acids.

The chain uses TRBV30 and TRBJ1-1; D call uncertain. This CDR3 spans 15 amino acids. In germline, CDR1 is GTSNPN, CDR2 SVGIG (reference sequence). Trimming cost V 5 bases and J 0 bases, with 16 bases left between them. CDR3 DNA sequence: TGTGCCTGGGCCCGGGAGTCTTTAATGAACACTGAAGCTTTCTTT. Its protein product is CAWARESLMNTEAFF. The entire variable domain, with the rest obtained from reference TRBV30 and TRBJ1-1, is as follows: SQTIHQWPATLVQPVGSPLSLECTVEGTSNPNLYWYRQAAGRGLQLLFYSVGIGQISSEVPQNLSASRPQDRQFILSSKKLLLSDSGFYLCAWARESLMNTEAFFGQGTRLTVV.

The rearrangement joins TRBV6-6 to TRBJ1-4; D might be TRBD1 (5 bases). V lost 6 bases, J lost 7 bases, and 21 bases lay in between. The CDR3 runs 16 residues. CDR1 MNHNY and CDR2 SVGAGI come from the germline V gene (reference sequence). The DNA of the CDR3 is TGTGCCAGCAGCTCCGGGACCCTGGGAGATGGTGAAAAACTGTTTTTT. As protein: CASSSGTLGDGEKLFF.

V is TRBV29-1 and J is TRBJ1-2; maybe TRBD1 (5 bases). The V end was cut by 4 bases, the J end by 3 bases, with 9 bases between. This CDR3 contains 12 residues. CDR1 and CDR2 (germline): SQVTM, ANQGSEA. The CDR3 nucleotides read TGCAGCGTTGCGGGCAGGGACTATGGCTACACCTTC. Amino acids: CSVAGRDYGYTF.

A note on this clone: The identical CDR3 is also encoded by other nucleotide sequences in the sample. The chain employs TRBV25-1 and TRBJ1-5; D unresolved. V lost 3 bases to trimming and J lost 6 bases, with 9 bases between them. Germline CDR1 and CDR2: MGHDK and SYGVNS. The CDR3 is made up of 13 amino acids. DNA for the CDR3: TGTGCCAGCAGTGATTTATGGGGTCAGCCCCAGCATTTT. It specifies CASSDLWGQPQHF.

The rearrangement uses TRBV12-5 and TRBJ1-2, with 12 nucleotides matching TRBD1. The CDR3 covers 19 residues. Germline CDR1 is LGHNT and CDR2 is FRNRAP. V was pared by 0 bases and J by 4 bases, with 12 bases of the junction left unmatched. CDR3 residues: CASGLVTGTGGPPSYGYTF. CDR3 bases: TGTGCTAGTGGTTTGGTCACCGGGACAGGGGGCCCTCCTTCCTATGGCTACACCTTC.

This chain links TRBV6-6 with TRBJ2-7; TRBD1 agrees at 9 bases. This CDR3 is 14 amino acids long. The V segment lost 6 bases and the J segment 5 bases; nucleotides outside the gene matches: 8. Germline loops: CDR1 MNHNY, CDR2 SVGAGI (reference sequence). The CDR3: CASRSAGQGHEQYF. The CDR3 DNA reads as TGTGCCAGCAGATCCGCGGGACAGGGCCACGAGCAGTACTTC.

The rearrangement uses TRBV28 and TRBJ1-2; D is uncertain. CDR1 is MDHEN, CDR2 SYDVKM, per germline. CDR3 length: 13 amino acids. V lost 6 bases and J lost 2, with 10 bases in between. The CDR3 sequence: CASRPPENYGYTF. The CDR3 nucleotides read TGTGCCAGCAGGCCCCCGGAGAACTATGGCTACACCTTC.

This chain joins TRBV7-8 and TRBJ2-7; D may be TRBD1 (5 bases). The CDR3 is made up of 14 amino acids. Germline CDR1 and CDR2: SGHVS and FQNEAQ. V was pared by 1 base and J by 4 bases, with 11 bases between. CDR3 DNA: TGTGCCAGCAGCTTAGTCCAGGACAAGTACGAGCAGTACTTC. It specifies CASSLVQDKYEQYF.

This rearrangement joins TRBV5-1 to TRBJ1-1; TRBD1 aligns across 9 bases. CDR1 SGHRS and CDR2 YFSETQ come from the germline V gene. This CDR3 spans 15 amino acids. V dropped 3 bases and J dropped 7; count of bases not matched to a gene: 10. CDR3 residues: CASSWTGTGRDEAFF. CDR3 sequence (DNA): TGCGCCAGCAGCTGGACCGGGACAGGGAGGGATGAAGCTTTCTTT.